These 12 T cell receptor beta chains originate from one sample sequenced in a study of beta chain features in type 1 diabetes. What was sequenced were expressed TCRB transcripts, since all of the isolated RNA had been reverse transcribed. The method was immunoSEQ multiplex PCR; TCRdb's version includes in-frame clones alone and lacks a portion of them. The sample lists around 150,000 clones, around 63% occurring once. Their cognate antigens are unknown. General study findings and limits: There was a moderate but significant shortening of TCRB CDR3s in all four CD4+ subsets of Type 1 diabetes patients.

The sequencing sample was made of naive CD4+ T cells from blood. Receptors were obtained from a man aged 25-40 years with type 1 diabetes.

The gene calls are TRBV4-3 and TRBJ1-6, with D possibly matching TRBD1 (5 bases). With 1 base removed from V and 5 bases from J, the gap between germline ends came to 12 bases. CDR1 LGHNA and CDR2 YSLEER come from the germline V gene. There are 16 residues in the CDR3. CDR3 in amino acids: CASSQASWGDNSPLHF. The CDR3, as DNA: TGCGCCAGCAGCCAAGCCTCGTGGGGGGATAATTCACCCCTCCACTTT.

Only a few counts were recorded for this clone. The chain employs TRBV7-2 and TRBJ2-1, with D perhaps TRBD2 (5 bases). Germline loops: CDR1 SGHTA, CDR2 FQGNSA. The CDR3 consists of 16 residues. V was clipped by 0 bases and J by 0 bases, with 9 bases between them. The CDR3 nucleotides read TGTGCCAGCAGCTTAGCGCGGGCAGGCTCCTACAATGAGCAGTTCTTC. Translation: CASSLARAGSYNEQFF.

V gene TRBV7-9 combines with J gene TRBJ2-5, with 7 bases fitting TRBD2. The V and J ends lost 5 bases and 2 bases, in that order; junction bases with no gene match: 8. Germline V CDR1 and CDR2: SEHNR, FQNEAQ (reference sequence). The length of the CDR3 is 15 residues. The CDR3 spells CASSLPGTTQETQYF. For the CDR3, the DNA is TGTGCCAGCAGCCTACCAGGGACTACACAAGAGACCCAGTACTTC. The full variable domain, completed using reference TRBV7-9 and TRBJ2-5, is DTGVSQNPRHKITKRGQNVTFRCDPISEHNRLYWYRQTLGQGPEFLTYFQNEAQLEKSRLLSDRFSAERPKGSFSTLEIQRTEQGDSAMYLCASSLPGTTQETQYFGPGTRLLVL.

The chain couples TRBV11-2 to TRBJ2-5, with TRBD2 matching 8 bases. The CDR3 length is 15 residues. Trimming cost V 3 bases and J 2 bases; bases outside gene matches: 5. Germline CDR1 SGHAT, CDR2 FQNNGV. CDR3 nucleotides: TGTGCCAGCAGCTTCGCCGGGACTAGTCAAGAGACCCAGTACTTC. Its translation: CASSFAGTSQETQYF.

In its sample, this clone was seen once. The CDR3 reads CASIWDRGRNEQYF. Written as DNA, the CDR3 is TGTGCCAGCATTTGGGACAGGGGGCGAAACGAGCAGTACTTC. V gene TRBV2 combines with J gene TRBJ2-7, with 12 bases matching TRBD1. Trimming at V came to 7 bases and at J to 5 bases, leaving 6 bases not matched to a gene. Germline V CDR1 and CDR2: SNHLY, FYNNEI. The CDR3 extends over 14 amino acids.

This chain uses TRBV7-2 with TRBJ2-1; 7 bases align to TRBD1. This CDR3 comprises 15 residues. Germline CDR1 SGHTA, CDR2 FQGNSA. V lost 5 bases to trimming and J lost 3 bases; unmatched junction nucleotides: 7. CDR3 DNA: TGTGCCAGCAGCGGTATCGGGACAGACTACAATGAGCAGTTCTTC. Its translation is CASSGIGTDYNEQFF.

This chain joins TRBV30 and TRBJ1-5; D remains ambiguous. Germline CDR1 reads GTSNPN; CDR2 reads SVGIG (reference sequence). The CDR3 contains 12 residues. V dropped 1 base and J dropped 5 bases, with 6 bases sitting between them. The DNA for the CDR3 is TGTGCCTGGAGTGAGGTCGATCAGCCCCAGCATTTT. Amino acid sequence: CAWSEVDQPQHF.

The chain joins TRBV18 to TRBJ2-1; 11 nucleotides agree with TRBD2. Unmatched junction bases numbered 9, after V lost 3 bases and J lost 8 bases. Germline-derived CDR1 and CDR2 are KGHSH and LQKENI. The CDR3 contains 16 residues. CDR3 in DNA: TGTGCCAGCTCACCCCTGGTAGTAGCGGGGGGGCATGAGCAGTTCTTC. Protein product: CASSPLVVAGGHEQFF.

On this clone itself: Other DNA sequences in the same sample also yield this CDR3. The chain carries TRBV30 and TRBJ2-3; D gene ambiguous. The CDR3 consists of 12 residues. Germline CDR1 reads GTSNPN; CDR2 reads SVGIG (reference sequence). Between the trimmed V and J ends, which lost 5 bases and 0 bases, there was a span of 6 bases. As DNA, the CDR3 is TGTGCCTGGGGACCAAGCACAGATACGCAGTATTTT. The encoded protein is CAWGPSTDTQYF.

The chain is built from TRBV28 and TRBJ1-1; D is unclear. Trimming took off 6 bases at V and 0 bases at J, with 11 bases between the two ends. The germline V gene has CDR1 MDHEN and CDR2 SYDVKM. This CDR3 has 14 residues. The CDR3 coding sequence is TGTGCCAGCAGCTTACACGATCTGAACACTGAAGCTTTCTTT. The encoded protein is CASSLHDLNTEAFF.

This clone has more than one count but fewer than ten. V usage is TRBV5-6 and J usage is TRBJ2-4; possible D gene TRBD1, 6 bases. The CDR3 consists of 13 residues. V was trimmed by 4 bases and J by 6 bases, leaving 11 bases between them. Germline assignment: CDR1 SGHDT and CDR2 YYEEEE. In nucleotides, the CDR3 is TGTGCCAGCAGCCCCGCCAGGGGAAACATTCAGTACTTC. Translation gives CASSPARGNIQYF. The full variable domain, in which reference TRBV5-6 and TRBJ2-4 provide the parts outside the CDR3, is DAGVTQSPTHLIKTRGQQVTLRCSPKSGHDTVSWYQQALGQGPQFIFQYYEEEERQRGNFPDRFSGHQFPNYSSELNVNALLLGDSALYLCASSPARGNIQYFGAGTRLSVL.

There are a few counts of this clone. V gene TRBV30 combines with J gene TRBJ1-2; D might be TRBD1 (6 bases). Trimming removed 7 bases from V and 4 bases from J, with 19 bases in between. Germline CDR1 reads GTSNPN; CDR2 reads SVGIG (reference sequence). The CDR3 contains 14 residues. The CDR3 reads CASSDGGAAYGYTF. Written as DNA, the CDR3 is TGTGCCTCCTCTGACGGGGGCGCGGCCTATGGCTACACCTTC.